The entry below describes one TCR beta chain. The CDR3 spans 15 residues. Unmatched junction bases numbered 4, after V lost 6 bases and J lost 0 bases. Germline assignment: CDR1 MNHEY and CDR2 SVGAGI. This sample stems from a study of blood T cell repertoires in COVID-19. The wider study: Sites in the United States, Italy and Spain provided acute and convalescent COVID-19 samples. The analysed material was cDNA or gDNA that came from T cells, B-cell-depleted T cells, or PBMCs.

Authors' data handling: How many nucleated cells were present was estimated from reference gene primer amplification. The data were produced by immunoSEQ multiplex PCR, yet TCRdb's version contains in-frame clones alone and is incomplete. The DNA was the basis for D and trimming; V, J and clone size are from that table. The sample has around 99,000 clones, about nine tenths seen once. V gene TRBV6-5 combines with J gene TRBJ1-5, with 8 positions matching TRBD1. This sequence was found in a man aged 50-60 years with active or convalescent COVID-19. Sequencing was done on a sample of peripheral blood. Here the CDR3 reads CASSATGGSNQPQHF. As DNA, the CDR3 is TGTGCCAGCAGCGCTACAGGGGGTAGCAATCAGCCCCAGCATTTT.